This TCR beta chain was captured by sequencing in a study of chemoradiotherapy in HPV16-positive cancers (dated by TCRdb to 2021 to 2024). With respect to the entire study: Candidate HPV-specific T-cell clones and common TCR motifs were defined by functional T-cell assays performed on cells from a couple of HPV16-positive patients. The study set out to ask whether T-cell immunity against the HPV oncoproteins E6 and E7 changes over the course of chemoradiotherapy and whether that immunity affects survival. The candidate HPV-specific TCRs and motifs were subsequently tracked in TCR repertoires obtained from roughly 78 patients with HPV-related cancers. The full study reports these points: Expansion of candidate HPV-specific clones and E7-related TCR motifs was observed in the tumor microenvironment during treatment, whereas no such expansion was observed for non-HPV-specific T cells. In HPV16-positive patients, expansion of HPV-responsive T cells during chemoradiotherapy was associated with improved recurrence-free survival. The functional definition of HPV-specific T cells came from only a couple of HPV16-positive patients, and the survival association was reported for HPV16-positive patients.

On this clone: The antigen it recognizes is unknown. No much larger clone exists at a distance of one base, and base qualities are not known.

The library was produced with the immunoSEQ multiplex PCR assay. The clones in this table, taken by TCRdb from immuneACCESS, are in-frame only. Not every clone is retained; where verified, under half of the shortfall comes from an unresolved V gene, and the cause of the rest is unknown. This sample is represented by some 4,500 clones; roughly 72% of them were singletons. The ten largest clonotypes hold around 9.3% of the sample. Because repertoires were sampled repeatedly during chemoradiotherapy, clonal expansion in the tumor microenvironment could be followed. As encoded in the germline V gene, CDR1 is MNHEY while CDR2 is SVGAGI. The CDR3 goes from the cysteine to the phenylalanine over 14 residues. Only the CDR3 DNA is retained, 42 bases long and in frame from the first base. Germline trimming: 2 bases from V, 7 bases from J; junction bases outside gene matches: 4.

This receptor was obtained from a human donor with HPV-associated anogenital cancer. Sequencing was performed on tumor tissue, taken from a patient who underwent chemoradiotherapy. The rearranged chain carries TRBV6-5 and TRBJ2-1; TRBD2 matches 8 bases in the middle. The CDR3 reads as follows: CASSYSGSGNEQFF. At the DNA level, the sequence is TGTGCCAGCAGTTACAGCGGGAGTGGAAATGAGCAGTTCTTC.